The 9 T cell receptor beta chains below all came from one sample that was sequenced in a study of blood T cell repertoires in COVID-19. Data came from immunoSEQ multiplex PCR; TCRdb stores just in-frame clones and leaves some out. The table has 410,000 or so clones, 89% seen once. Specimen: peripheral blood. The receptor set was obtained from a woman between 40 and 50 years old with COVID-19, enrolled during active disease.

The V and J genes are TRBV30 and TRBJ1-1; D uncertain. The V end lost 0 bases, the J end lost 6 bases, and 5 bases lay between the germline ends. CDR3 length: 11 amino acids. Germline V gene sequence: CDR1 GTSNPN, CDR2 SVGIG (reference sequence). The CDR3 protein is CAWSVRSEAFF. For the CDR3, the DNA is TGTGCCTGGAGTGTACGGTCTGAAGCTTTCTTT.

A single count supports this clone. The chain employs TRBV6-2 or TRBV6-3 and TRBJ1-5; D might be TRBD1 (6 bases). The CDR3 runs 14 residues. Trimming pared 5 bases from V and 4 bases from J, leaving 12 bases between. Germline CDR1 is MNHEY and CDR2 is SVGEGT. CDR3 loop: CASSRTASNQPQHF. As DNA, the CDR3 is TGTGCCAGCAGTCGGACAGCCTCGAATCAGCCCCAGCATTTT.

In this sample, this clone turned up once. The CDR3 nucleotides are TGCGCCAGCAGACCAAGGGGAGTCTTTGGTGGGACAGGGGGCTCACCCCTCCACTTT. Its translation is CASRPRGVFGGTGGSPLHF. This chain uses TRBV4-3 with TRBJ1-6; 12 bases are a match to TRBD1. Trimming cost V 6 bases and J 10 bases; bases outside gene matches: 19. The CDR3 runs to 19 residues. Germline CDR1 reads LGHNA; CDR2 reads YSLEER.

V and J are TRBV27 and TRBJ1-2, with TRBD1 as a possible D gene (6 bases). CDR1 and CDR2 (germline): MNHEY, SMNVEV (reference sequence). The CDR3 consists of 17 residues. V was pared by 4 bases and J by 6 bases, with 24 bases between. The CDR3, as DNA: TGTGCCAGCAGTTACGACAGGACCTCCTTAAGTCAACATGGCTACACCTTC. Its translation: CASSYDRTSLSQHGYTF.

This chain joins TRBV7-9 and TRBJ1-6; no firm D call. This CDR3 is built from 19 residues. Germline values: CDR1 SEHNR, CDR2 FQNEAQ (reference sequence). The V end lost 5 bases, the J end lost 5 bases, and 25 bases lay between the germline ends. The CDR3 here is CASSGLTQTRSQDNSPLHF. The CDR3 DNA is TGTGCCAGCAGCGGGTTGACACAGACGCGATCCCAAGATAATTCACCCCTCCACTTT.

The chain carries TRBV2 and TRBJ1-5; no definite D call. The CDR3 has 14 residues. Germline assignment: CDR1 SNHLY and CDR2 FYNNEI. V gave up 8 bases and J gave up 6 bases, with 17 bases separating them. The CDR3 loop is CASGGPNLAQPQHF. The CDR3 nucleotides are TGTGCCAGCGGCGGGCCTAACTTGGCTCAGCCCCAGCATTTT.

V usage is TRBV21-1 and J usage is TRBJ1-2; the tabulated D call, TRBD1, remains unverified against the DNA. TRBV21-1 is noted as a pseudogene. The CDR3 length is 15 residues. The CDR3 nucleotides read TGTGCCAGCAGCATCCACAATGGGACAGGGAATGGCTACACCTTC. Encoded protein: CASSIHNGTGNGYTF.

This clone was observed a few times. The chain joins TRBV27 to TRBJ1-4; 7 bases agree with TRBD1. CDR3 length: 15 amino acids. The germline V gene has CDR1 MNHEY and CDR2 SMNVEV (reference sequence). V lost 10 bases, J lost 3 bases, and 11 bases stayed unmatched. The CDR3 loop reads CATKGTGVANEKLFF. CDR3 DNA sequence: TGTGCCACCAAAGGAACAGGGGTTGCTAATGAAAAACTGTTTTTT.

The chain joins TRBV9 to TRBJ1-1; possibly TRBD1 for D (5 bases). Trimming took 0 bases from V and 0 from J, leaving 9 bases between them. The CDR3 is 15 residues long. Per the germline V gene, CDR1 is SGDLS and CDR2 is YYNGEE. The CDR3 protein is CASSVDRGVNTEAFF. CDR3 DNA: TGTGCCAGCAGCGTAGACCGGGGGGTGAACACTGAAGCTTTCTTT.